This entry describes one T cell receptor beta chain. This clonotype was detected only a few times. The antigen it recognizes is unknown. The input lacks base qualities; no much larger clone sits a single base away. The germline V gene (reference sequence) sets CDR1 to LGHDT and CDR2 to YNNKEL. Compared with germline, V lacks 1 base and J lacks 1 base; bases without a gene match: 4. Including the terminal cysteine and phenylalanine, the CDR3 comprises 16 residues. Only CDR3 DNA remains: 48 bases, in frame from the first base. Library prep was done by 5' RACE. The reads were generated on an Illumina HiSeq 2500. A second PCR of about 6 to 12 cycles was run with a J-beta primer mix and a sample-barcoded 5' primer. A unique molecular identifier was introduced onto each TCR beta cDNA molecule by a template-switch 5' adaptor carrying 12 random nucleotides. Each sample yielded at least 3 million CDR3-containing paired-end reads. All of the RNA was converted into first-strand cDNA using the Mint cDNA synthesis kit, with a TRBC-specific oligonucleotide serving as the primer. All cDNA was treated with uracil-DNA glycosylase and then went through a first 18-cycle PCR with the universal primers M1SS and BC2_uni_R. In the original analysis: For normalization, 1 million high-quality reads were randomly selected from each sample, with every read carrying a distinct molecular identifier. Instead of being binned into consensus sequences, reads that shared molecular identifiers were thrown out. MiTCR, set to a Q25 quality threshold and the strictest error-elimination algorithm, was used for CDR3 identification, clonotype clustering and error correction. A nonparametric unseen species model with Euler transformation was used to estimate lower-bound total TCR beta diversity. The public reads were reprocessed in TCRdb via fastp at Q25 and MiXCR, keeping in-frame beta chains. Rows are combined by CDR3 protein, so each entry shows the most common genes and DNA. The V and J calls come from TCRdb's annotation, not from the publication. The sample table contains almost 300,000 distinct CDR3 sequences; only one count was recorded for about 25% of them. The ten largest clones add up to about 30% of the sample.

The approximately 39 donors, aged about 6 to 100 years, were systemically healthy Caucasian individuals from Russia. Ten milliliters of peripheral blood were drawn from each donor into EDTA-treated Vacutainer tubes. Ficoll-Paque density-gradient centrifugation was used to isolate PBMCs, with at least 7 million per sample. Total RNA, at least 6 micrograms per sample, was extracted from PBMCs with Trizol reagent. The percentages of naive CD45RAhigh/CD27high T cells were determined by flow cytometry on a PBMC aliquot from every donor. This sample is drawn from a study of blood T cells in healthy people across ages (dated by TCRdb to 2013 to 2016). In the study overall: In model experiments, roughly one uniquely barcoded TCR beta cDNA molecule per two T cells was captured by template switching. Using deep sequencing normalized with unique cDNA molecular identifiers, the study measured how TCR beta repertoire diversity changes with age. For two donors (one aged 18 to 29 and one aged 80 or older), the study analyzed two additional independent replicas of 1 million unique cDNA reads from the same blood draw. To avoid experimental bias, donors of different ages were distributed randomly across sequencing lanes. The donors were divided into four age groups: young (average around 16 years), middle-aged (about 40), aged (around 59) and long-lived (nearly 85). The full study reports these points: Compared with the aged group, the long-lived group had more naive CD4+ T cells, fewer expanded clones and increased TCR diversity, suggesting age selection. Because the CMV infection status of the donors was unknown, age-related changes in expanded clonotypes may potentially have been confounded. As age increased, observed TCR beta diversity per million T cells dropped in a roughly linear way, and a significant reduction was already evident by age 40. There was a strong correlation between observed TCR beta diversity and the percentage of naive T cells measured by flow cytometry. Estimates of total diversity from one million sequenced T cells were regarded as lower bounds and underestimates. Since profiling was done on bulk unsorted PBMCs, naive and antigen-experienced compartments could not be conclusively compared.

The chain is made from TRBV3-1 and TRBJ2-5; 9 bases in between match TRBD2. The sequence came from a woman in her 70s in good health. Sequencing was performed on blood. Here is the DNA: TGTGCCAGCAGCCAAGCGCTAGCGGGACGCCAAGAGACCCAGTACTTC. Protein translation: CASSQALAGRQETQYF.